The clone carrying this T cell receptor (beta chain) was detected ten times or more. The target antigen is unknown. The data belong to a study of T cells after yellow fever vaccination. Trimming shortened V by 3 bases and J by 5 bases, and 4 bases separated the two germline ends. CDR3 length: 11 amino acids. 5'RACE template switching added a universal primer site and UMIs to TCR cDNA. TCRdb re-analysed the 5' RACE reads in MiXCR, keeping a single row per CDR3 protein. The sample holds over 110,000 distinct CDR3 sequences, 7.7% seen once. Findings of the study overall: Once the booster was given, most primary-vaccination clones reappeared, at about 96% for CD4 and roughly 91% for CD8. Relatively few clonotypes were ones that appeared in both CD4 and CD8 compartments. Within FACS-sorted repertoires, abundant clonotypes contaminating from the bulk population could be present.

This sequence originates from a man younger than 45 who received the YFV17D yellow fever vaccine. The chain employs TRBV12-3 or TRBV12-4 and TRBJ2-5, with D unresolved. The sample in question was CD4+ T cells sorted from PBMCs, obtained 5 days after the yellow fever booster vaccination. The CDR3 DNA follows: TGTGCCAGCAGTTTCCGGGAGACCCAGTACTTC. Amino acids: CASSFRETQYF.